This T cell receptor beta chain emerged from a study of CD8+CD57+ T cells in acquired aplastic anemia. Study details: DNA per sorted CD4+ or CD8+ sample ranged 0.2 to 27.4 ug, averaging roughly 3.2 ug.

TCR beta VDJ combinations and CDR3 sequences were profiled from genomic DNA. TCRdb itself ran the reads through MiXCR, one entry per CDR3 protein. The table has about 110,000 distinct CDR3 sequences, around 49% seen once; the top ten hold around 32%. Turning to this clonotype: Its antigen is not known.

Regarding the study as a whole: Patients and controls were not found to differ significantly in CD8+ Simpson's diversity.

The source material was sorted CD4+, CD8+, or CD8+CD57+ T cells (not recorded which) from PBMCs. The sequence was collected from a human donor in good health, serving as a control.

The CDR3 DNA reads TGTGCCAGTAGTAAAGACTGGACGACAGATACGCAGTATTTT. Protein: CASSKDWTTDTQYF. The chain recombines TRBV19 with TRBJ2-3; D gene unclear. The CDR3 covers 14 residues. Germline values: CDR1 LNHDA, CDR2 SQIVND (reference sequence). Trimming removed 4 bases from V and 3 bases from J, with 11 bases in between.